The rows below give T cell receptor beta chains drawn from one sample of a study of chemoradiotherapy in HPV16-positive cancers. TCRdb's copy holds only in-frame clones and misses some; the assay was immunoSEQ multiplex PCR. Of some 4,100 clones listed, around 77% are singletons. Sequencing used tumor tissue, obtained from a patient who underwent chemoradiotherapy. Receptors were obtained from a human donor with HPV-associated anogenital cancer. CDR3s include the opening cysteine and the closing phenylalanine or tryptophan. D genes are given only for firm matches. Clone size is given for some rows only: seen once, a few or many times, or a class if the clone is expanded.

>-|TRBV7-9|-|TRBJ2-2|18
CASSFPMGQGGNTGELFF
TGTGCCAGCAGCTTTCCTATGGGGCAGGGGGGCAACACCGGGGAGCTGTTTTTT
>-|TRBV7-9|-|TRBJ2-3|15
CASPDGTPITDTQYF
TGTGCCAGCCCGGACGGGACACCGATCACAGATACGCAGTATTTT
>-|TRBV4-2|-|TRBJ1-3|16
CASSQGVGASGNTIYF
TGTGCCAGCAGCCAAGGGGTGGGGGCATCTGGAAACACCATATATTTT
>-|TRBV11-2|few|TRBJ2-2|16
CASSPSRLSNTGELFF
TGTGCCAGCAGCCCTAGTCGACTTTCTAACACCGGGGAGCTGTTTTTT
>TRBD2|TRBV7-8|-|TRBJ2-1|14
CASSPGGADNEQFF
TGTGCCAGCAGCCCGGGGGGGGCAGACAATGAGCAGTTCTTC
>-|TRBV27|-|TRBJ2-7|13
CATGWGGSYEQYF
TGTGCCACCGGATGGGGAGGATCCTACGAGCAGTACTTC
>-|TRBV27|-|TRBJ1-1|14
CASSLTVANTEAFF
TGTGCCAGCAGTCTTACGGTGGCTAACACTGAAGCTTTCTTT
>-|TRBV6-1|-|TRBJ2-1|13
CASSELGPSEQFF
TGTGCCAGCAGTGAATTGGGACCAAGTGAGCAGTTCTTC
>-|TRBV5-1|-|TRBJ2-3|12
CASSLDLDTQYF
TGCGCCAGCAGCTTGGACCTAGATACGCAGTATTTT
>-|TRBV4-2|few|TRBJ1-3|16
CASSPSAQDSGNTIYF
TGTGCCAGCAGCCCGAGCGCACAGGACTCTGGAAACACCATATATTTT
>-|TRBV21-1|few|TRBJ1-1|17
CASSPHRVGRLNTEAFF
TGTGCCAGCAGCCCCCACAGGGTCGGCAGGCTGAACACTGAAGCTTTCTTT
>TRBD2|TRBV9|-|TRBJ2-2|16
CASSSGLAGAAGELFF
TGTGCCAGCAGCTCGGGACTAGCGGGAGCTGCCGGGGAGCTGTTTTTT
>-|TRBV5-3|-|TRBJ2-7|17
CARSLRTTGRESYEQYF
TGTGCCAGAAGCTTACGAACTACAGGGAGGGAATCCTACGAGCAGTACTTC
>-|TRBV5-1|-|TRBJ2-2|12
CASRGGTGELFF
TGCGCCAGCAGGGGAGGAACCGGGGAGCTGTTTTTT
>-|TRBV7-9|-|TRBJ2-5|15
CASSQGLGSRETQYF
TGTGCCAGCAGCCAAGGGCTGGGGAGCCGGGAGACCCAGTACTTC
>-|TRBV6-1|-|TRBJ1-2|12
CASSEEAYGYTF
TGTGCCAGCAGTGAAGAGGCATATGGCTACACCTTC
>-|TRBV13|-|TRBJ2-7|17
CASSLSETSGSPVEQYF
TGTGCCAGCAGCTTAAGTGAGACCTCGGGGTCGCCGGTCGAGCAGTACTTC
>-|TRBV4-2|large|TRBJ1-3|15
CASSQDGTGGNTIYF
TGTGCCAGCAGCCAAGACGGGACTGGCGGAAACACCATATATTTT
>TRBD1|TRBV7-9|-|TRBJ1-6|17
CASSGGQGRSYNSPLHF
TGTGCCAGCAGCGGGGGACAGGGAAGGTCCTATAATTCACCCCTCCACTTT
>-|TRBV19|-|TRBJ2-7|18
CASSLPRQEGPRYYEQYF
TGTGCCAGTAGTCTCCCCCGCCAGGAGGGCCCCAGGTACTACGAGCAGTACTTC
>TRBD2|TRBV6-6|-|TRBJ2-1|13
CASRPGTSNEQFF
TGTGCCAGCAGACCCGGGACTAGCAATGAGCAGTTCTTC
>-|TRBV5-1|-|TRBJ1-5|14
CASSLAQGDQPQHF
TGCGCCAGCAGCTTGGCACAGGGCGATCAGCCCCAGCATTTT
>TRBD1|TRBV6-5|-|TRBJ1-3|15
CASSTPDRGGNTIYF
TGTGCCAGCAGTACCCCGGACAGGGGTGGAAACACCATATATTTT
>-|TRBV5-4|few|TRBJ1-4|15
CASSLSRGTNEKLFF
TGTGCCAGCAGCTTGTCAAGAGGGACTAATGAAAAACTGTTTTTT
>TRBD1|TRBV6-1|-|TRBJ1-6|15
CASSDSGTGYSPLHF
TGTGCCAGCAGTGACTCCGGGACAGGGTACTCACCCCTCCACTTT
>-|TRBV27|few|TRBJ2-7|16
CASSLSPPGHPYEQYF
TGTGCCAGCAGTTTATCCCCACCGGGACACCCTTACGAGCAGTACTTC
>-|TRBV6-6|-|TRBJ2-1|14
CASRPNRAPNEQFF
TGTGCCAGCAGACCTAACAGGGCGCCCAATGAGCAGTTCTTC
>-|TRBV10-3|-|TRBJ2-5|15
CAISESTGEWETQYF
TGTGCCATCAGTGAGTCAACGGGAGAGTGGGAGACCCAGTACTTC
>TRBD1|TRBV6-6|-|TRBJ2-7|15
CASMIRRDRLHEQYF
TGTGCCAGCATGATACGCCGGGACAGGCTCCACGAGCAGTACTTC
>-|TRBV28|-|TRBJ1-2|15
CASSIEGSGNYGYTF
TGTGCCAGCAGTATTGAGGGATCCGGTAACTATGGCTACACCTTC
>-|TRBV27|few|TRBJ2-5|17
CASSARGRGIVQETQYF
TGTGCCAGCAGTGCCAGGGGAAGGGGGATTGTACAAGAGACCCAGTACTTC
>-|TRBV19|-|TRBJ1-1|13
CATTKGMNTEAFF
TGTGCCACCACGAAGGGGATGAACACTGAAGCTTTCTTT
>-|TRBV9|once|TRBJ2-3|14
CASSVRDSTDTQYF
TGTGCCAGCAGCGTTCGGGACTCCACAGATACGCAGTATTTT
>-|TRBV27|few|TRBJ2-4|14
CASSGWALGNIQYF
TGTGCCAGCAGTGGTTGGGCACTGGGAAACATTCAGTACTTC
>-|TRBV29-1|-|TRBJ1-2|13
CSVPAQASYGYTF
TGCAGCGTCCCGGCCCAGGCCTCATATGGCTACACCTTC
>-|TRBV11-3|-|TRBJ2-1|14
CASSFRFAYNEQFF
TGTGCCAGCAGCTTCCGGTTTGCCTACAATGAGCAGTTCTTC
>TRBD1|TRBV5-1|once|TRBJ2-3|16
CASSLAGQGAGDTQYF
TGCGCCAGCAGCTTGGCCGGACAGGGGGCAGGAGATACGCAGTATTTT
>-|TRBV6-6|-|TRBJ1-2|13
CASSPQESYGYTF
TGTGCCAGCAGTCCTCAGGAATCCTATGGCTACACCTTC
>TRBD2|TRBV10-1|-|TRBJ2-1|13
CASSTSGRPSQFF
TGCGCCAGCAGTACTAGCGGGAGACCGTCGCAGTTCTTC
>-|TRBV28|-|TRBJ1-5|13
CASSFNSNQPQHF
TGTGCCAGCAGTTTTAATAGCAATCAGCCCCAGCATTTT
>-|TRBV27|-|TRBJ2-3|16
CASSLGGGSITDTQYF
TGTGCCAGCAGTTTAGGAGGGGGCTCCATAACAGATACGCAGTATTTT